This T cell receptor beta chain is from a study of T cell responses to AZD1222 COVID-19 vaccine. TCRdb's table, derived via immunoSEQ multiplex PCR, lists solely in-frame clones and lacks some. The sample has 150,000 to 200,000 clones, about 93% seen once. CDR1 LNHDA and CDR2 SQIVND come from the germline V gene (reference sequence). The CDR3 has 11 residues. The V end lost 9 bases, the J end lost 10 bases, and 15 bases lay between the germline ends. This chain uses TRBV19 with TRBJ1-1; D not resolved. This specimen consisted of peripheral blood, obtained 28 days after the second dose of the MenACWY control vaccine. The clonotype originates from an adult who received the MenACWY meningococcal vaccine as a control. CDR3 coding DNA: TGTGCCAGCCTCCAAGGCCAGTCAGCTTTCTTT. As protein: CASLQGQSAFF.